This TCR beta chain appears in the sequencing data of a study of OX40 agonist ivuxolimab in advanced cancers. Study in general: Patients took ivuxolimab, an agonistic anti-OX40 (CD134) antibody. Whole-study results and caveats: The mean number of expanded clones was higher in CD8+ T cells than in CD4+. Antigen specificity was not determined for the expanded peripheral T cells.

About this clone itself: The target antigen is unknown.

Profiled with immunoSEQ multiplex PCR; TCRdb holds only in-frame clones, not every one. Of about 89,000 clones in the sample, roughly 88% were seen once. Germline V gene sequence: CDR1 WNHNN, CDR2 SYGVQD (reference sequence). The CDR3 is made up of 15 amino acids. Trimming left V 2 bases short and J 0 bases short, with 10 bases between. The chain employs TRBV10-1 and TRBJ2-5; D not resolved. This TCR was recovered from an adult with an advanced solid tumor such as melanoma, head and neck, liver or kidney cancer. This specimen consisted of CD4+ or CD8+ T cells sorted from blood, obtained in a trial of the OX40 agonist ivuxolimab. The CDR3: CASSEKARYQETQYF. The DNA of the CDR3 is TGCGCCAGCAGTGAGAAAGCGCGGTACCAAGAGACCCAGTACTTC.